Presented here are 15 T cell receptor beta chains from one specimen sequenced in a study of T cell responses to AZD1222 COVID-19 vaccine. Repertoires were generated with immunoSEQ multiplex PCR, while TCRdb's copy carries only in-frame clones and drops some. The sample holds 200,000 to 250,000 clones, roughly 94% seen once. Sequenced here: peripheral blood, sampled 28 days after the second dose of the MenACWY control vaccine. Receptors originate from an adult who received the MenACWY meningococcal vaccine as a control.

For the CDR3, the DNA is TGTGCCAGCACCGACGAGCACTACGAGCAGTACTTC. Translating gives CASTDEHYEQYF. This rearrangement joins TRBV27 to TRBJ2-7, with D unclear. Trimming took 7 bases from V and 3 from J, leaving 10 bases between them. The germline V gene encodes CDR1 MNHEY and CDR2 SMNVEV (reference sequence). The CDR3 contains 12 residues.

The chain recombines TRBV5-1 with TRBJ1-5; D remains unclear. Trimming pared 4 bases from V and 6 bases from J, leaving 17 bases between. Per the germline V gene, CDR1 is SGHRS and CDR2 is YFSETQ. CDR3 length: 15 residues. CDR3 protein: CASSPGQRSGQPQHF. CDR3 coding DNA: TGCGCCAGCAGCCCCGGTCAACGCTCAGGTCAGCCCCAGCATTTT.

This sequence joins TRBV6-2 or TRBV6-3 and TRBJ2-7; D might be TRBD1 (5 bases). Germline V gene sequence: CDR1 MNHEY, CDR2 SVGEGT. CDR3 length: 14 amino acids. Trimming took off 0 bases at V and 6 bases at J, with 12 bases between the two ends. CDR3 in amino acids: CASSYSSRVFEQYF. The CDR3, as DNA: TGTGCCAGCAGTTACTCAAGCAGGGTATTCGAGCAGTACTTC.

V usage is TRBV6-5 and J usage is TRBJ2-7, with 7 bases that match TRBD1. This CDR3 spans 13 amino acids. J was trimmed by 3 bases and V by 6 bases; bases with no gene match: 5. Germline V gene sequence: CDR1 MNHEY, CDR2 SVGAGI. The CDR3, as DNA: TGTGCCAGCAGAGGGGACAGACTCTACGAGCAGTACTTC. Amino acids: CASRGDRLYEQYF.

The rearrangement joins TRBV6-5 to TRBJ2-1, with 10 bases identical to TRBD1. Germline V gene lookup returns CDR1 MNHEY and CDR2 SVGAGI. The ends lost 6 bases at V and 6 bases at J; junction bases unmatched: 8. The CDR3 loop spans 15 amino acids. CDR3 DNA sequence: TGTGCCAGCAGCCTGACAGGGGGCGCTTTCAATGAGCAGTTCTTC. Translating gives CASSLTGGAFNEQFF.

The chain couples TRBV4-1 to TRBJ1-1; D gene uncertain. This CDR3 is built from 12 residues. Germline values: CDR1 MGHRA, CDR2 YSYEKL. With 6 bases removed from V and 3 bases from J, the gap between germline ends came to 8 bases. The CDR3 DNA reads TGCGCCAGCAGGGGCCCGCACACTGAAGCTTTCTTT. Translation: CASRGPHTEAFF.

This clone has just one count. The genes are TRBV19 and TRBJ2-5; 10 nucleotides align to TRBD2. V lost 10 bases to trimming and J lost 4 bases; unmatched junction nucleotides: 12. The CDR3 is 15 residues long. CDR1 and CDR2 (germline): LNHDA, SQIVND (reference sequence). This chain's CDR3 is CATSIIVAGGETQYF. The CDR3 DNA reads as TGTGCCACCTCCATCATAGTAGCGGGAGGAGAGACCCAGTACTTC. The complete variable domain, with remaining parts taken from reference TRBV19 and TRBJ2-5, reads DGGITQSPKYLFRKEGQNVTLSCEQNLNHDAMYWYRQDPGQGLRLIYYSQIVNDFQKGDIAEGYSVSREKKESFPLTVTSAQKNPTAFYLCATSIIVAGGETQYFGPGTRLLVL.

The chain joins TRBV6-1 to TRBJ1-2; no clear D. The CDR3 covers 13 residues. Trimming took 2 bases from V and 4 from J, leaving 8 bases between them. Germline loops: CDR1 MNHNS, CDR2 SASEGT. CDR3 sequence (DNA): TGTGCCAGCAGTGAATCCCCTCCCTATGGCTACACCTTC. It is translated as CASSESPPYGYTF.

The chain is built from TRBV28 and TRBJ1-1; perhaps TRBD1 as D (5 bases). This CDR3 region has 13 residues. From germline, CDR1 is MDHEN and CDR2 SYDVKM. The V end was cut by 2 bases, the J end by 5 bases, with 9 bases between. As DNA, the CDR3 is TGTGCCAGCAGTTTAGTCGAGGGGACTGAAGCTTTCTTT. It yields the protein CASSLVEGTEAFF.

The chain combines TRBV6-5 with TRBJ1-1, with a weak D call TRBD1 (5 bases). This CDR3 is 13 amino acids long. V was shortened by 10 bases and J by 1 base, with 13 bases between the two germline ends. Germline V CDR1 and CDR2: MNHEY, SVGAGI. CDR3 DNA: TGTGCCATCCAAGCCAGGGAGAACACTGAAGCTTTCTTT. It specifies CAIQARENTEAFF.

CDR3 residues: CASRRGRVTEAFF. In DNA form, the CDR3 reads TGTGCCAGCCGTCGAGGGAGGGTCACTGAAGCTTTCTTT. The rearrangement uses TRBV27 and TRBJ1-1; no definite D call. The germline V gene encodes CDR1 MNHEY and CDR2 SMNVEV (reference sequence). This CDR3 spans 13 amino acids. Trimming shortened V by 8 bases and J by 4 bases, and 14 bases separated the two germline ends.

The chain links TRBV7-9 to TRBJ2-2; 7 bases map to TRBD1. The CDR3 covers 16 residues. Germline trimming cut 5 bases from V and 1 base from J; bases unmatched to any gene: 7. Germline CDR1 and CDR2: SEHNR and FQNEAQ (reference sequence). CDR3 coding DNA: TGTGCCAGCAGCCGCATGGGACAGTTGAACACCGGGGAGCTGTTTTTT. The encoded protein is CASSRMGQLNTGELFF.

This chain links TRBV24-1 with TRBJ1-4; 8 positions agree with TRBD1. V lost 3 bases to trimming and J lost 6 bases; unmatched junction nucleotides: 8. This CDR3 is 16 amino acids long. Looked up from germline, CDR1 is KGHDR and CDR2 is SFDVKD. DNA for the CDR3: TGTGCCACCAGTGATGGGGAGAACAGGGGGTATGAAAAACTGTTTTTT. Protein: CATSDGENRGYEKLFF.

The J gene is TRBJ1-1, the V gene TRBV19; D perhaps matches TRBD1 (5 bases). The germline CDR1 and CDR2 sequences are LNHDA and SQIVND (reference sequence). The CDR3 extends over 16 amino acids. V gave up 5 bases and J gave up 3 bases, with 19 bases separating them. The CDR3 coding sequence is TGTGCCAGTAGTCCCCTTCCGGGACCTGGGGACACTGAAGCTTTCTTT. Translated: CASSPLPGPGDTEAFF.

The chain combines TRBV4-2 with TRBJ2-7, with D possibly TRBD2 on 6 matching bases. From germline, CDR1 is LGHNA and CDR2 YNFKEQ. The CDR3 is 13 amino acids. V shed 2 bases and J shed 3 bases, with 8 bases lying between them. CDR3 loop: CASSQTGGYEQYF. Written as DNA, the CDR3 is TGTGCCAGCAGCCAAACCGGGGGCTACGAGCAGTACTTC.